The clone carrying this TCR beta chain was counted only a few times. The antigen is undetermined. The sample is drawn from a study of response to subunit inactivated influenza vaccine. TCRdb re-called the RT-PCR reads with MiXCR, one entry per CDR3 protein. The sample consists of about 190,000 distinct CDR3 sequences, 13% to 15% of them appearing once. Study results and limitations: Authors suggested seasonal influenza vaccinations each recruit few new T cells.

Trimming cost V 4 bases and J 6 bases; bases outside gene matches: 8. The CDR3 loop spans 16 amino acids. The germline CDR1 and CDR2 sequences are MNHEY and SVGEGT. The chain joins TRBV6-2 or TRBV6-3 to TRBJ2-1, with 11 bases aligning to TRBD2. This specimen was CD8+ T cells sorted from PBMCs, taken roughly 5 days after vaccination. This receptor was obtained from a man aged 50-60 years who received an inactivated influenza vaccine. CDR3 amino acids: CASSSSLAGVANEQFF. The CDR3 bases are TGTGCCAGCAGTTCCTCACTAGCGGGAGTTGCCAATGAGCAGTTCTTC.